This TCR beta chain was identified in a study of T cell repertoires in cytomegalovirus infection. Study results and caveats: Ex vivo, HLA-C-restricted CMV-specific TCR beta clonotypes prevailed over the rest of the response.

Germline-derived CDR1 and CDR2 are SGHTA and FQGTGA. CDR3 size: 17 residues. V shed 5 bases and J 0 bases; nucleotides not matched to a gene: 12. TCRdb independently ran MiXCR on the reads; one entry per CDR3 protein. This sample has roughly 230,000 distinct CDR3 sequences, with approximately 7% found just once. In its sample, this clonotype was seen a few times. Its target is unknown. The TCR originated in a human donor in good health (CMV status not recorded). Some clones in this sample may be carry-over from other donors' samples. The genes are TRBV7-3 and TRBJ1-1; 7 bases match TRBD1. The material sequenced was PBMCs. CDR3 protein: CASSRTSSTGLNTEAFF. CDR3 DNA sequence: TGTGCCAGCAGCCGGACCTCCTCGACAGGGCTGAACACTGAAGCTTTCTTT.